This T cell receptor beta chain was obtained from a study of T cell repertoires and HLA-DP antigens (dated by TCRdb to 2017 to 2018). Concerning the study at large: The study used an in vitro model of CD4+ T cell alloreactivity against allogeneic HLA-DP presented by transduced HeLa cells. The average DNA input was roughly 210 ng for sorted CD137+CD4+ samples versus around 1.2 ug for pre-culture CD4+ samples. The three donors were two male and one female, with ages ranging from the 18-to-29 to the 60-to-69 age band. Compared with self, one alloantigen differed at one amino acid in the peptide-binding groove and the other differed at under 13, modelling structurally similar versus dissimilar alloantigens.

TCRB CDR3 regions were amplified with the immunoSEQ multiplex PCR using forward primers for 54 TRBV segments and reverse primers for 13 TRBJ segments. For pre-culture CD4+ samples, sequencing was done at deep resolution with a target of about 200,000 T cell genomes. Sequencing of amplicons was performed on an Illumina HiSeq System, and 87 bp reads covering the CDR3 were generated. Concerning the study's data processing: Correction for PCR and sequencing errors was applied to reads, and CDR3 regions were defined through alignment to IMGT reference sequences. Synthetic template pools were used to estimate the numbers of templates and unique rearrangements. Clonality was calculated as 1 minus Pielou's evenness. Richness was estimated with the Daley-Smith estimator. Repertoire overlap was measured with Morisita's index. Clones found in cultured samples but undetected in the pre-culture repertoire of the corresponding donor were defined as low-abundance clones. Sourced from immuneACCESS, this table was stored by TCRdb with only in-frame sequences that have V and J called. A share of the clones is absent; for the studies checked, an unresolved V gene accounts for under half, and the remainder has no known explanation. That table is the source of V, J and clone size, and D and trimming were worked out from the DNA. In all, the sample holds some 120,000 clones, and almost 95% of those were seen once. In total, the top ten clones hold around 0.25% of the sample.

As to this clone: The antigen it binds to is not known. There are no base qualities to consult, and no much larger clone falls within one base.

What the research found in general, with its limitations: Separate analysis of naive and memory CD4+ repertoires was not performed. The study was limited by having only three donors, by relying on a non-physiological HeLa antigen-presenting system, and by using total CD4+ responder cells. Clones undetected before culture had an average cumulative frequency of about 35% against one allele and roughly 50% against the other. Sorted CD137+ cells showed similar clonality against both alloantigens, at around 0.36, which was much higher than the roughly 0.041 seen in pre-culture samples.

Magnetic bead negative selection was used to isolate untouched CD4+ T cells from Ficoll-separated PBMC, with purity averaging around 98%. Using magnetic beads, untouched CD4+ T cells were isolated from Ficoll-separated PBMC at approximately 98% purity, with only negligible CD8+ contamination. Donors were a few healthy blood donors whose buffy coats supplied peripheral blood mononuclear cells. CMV seronegative status was shared by all three donors. Genomic DNA was extracted with the DNeasy Blood & Tissue Kit. Genomic DNA from sorted CD137+CD4+ cells and from pre-culture CD4+ baseline samples of each subject was subjected to TCRB sequencing. This sequence originates from a woman aged 18-35 years in good health and CMV-seronegative. Specimen: CD4+ T cells from PBMCs.

The encoded CDR3 is CASSLEGGLGDTQYF. At the DNA level, the sequence is TGCGCCAGCAGCTTGGAGGGGGGATTGGGAGATACGCAGTATTTT. The chain employs TRBV5-1 and TRBJ2-3; the D element might be TRBD1 or TRBD2, as each aligns at 6 bases. The germline V gene specifies SGHRS as CDR1 and YFSETQ as CDR2. The cysteine opens and the phenylalanine closes a CDR3 of 15 amino acids. Kept here is only the CDR3 DNA, which spans 45 bases and is read in frame from base 1. Deletion took 0 bases off V and 5 bases off J, with a span of 13 bases between the germline ends.